Described below is a single T cell receptor beta chain sequence and its context. TCRdb re-derived calls from the RT-PCR reads in MiXCR, one entry per CDR3 protein. The sample yields approximately 1,300 distinct CDR3 sequences, nearly 90% seen once. The entry originates in a study of yellow fever vaccine responses in identical twins. The material was T cells from blood (PBMCs), unsorted or a sorted subset (not recorded which), obtained before or after yellow fever vaccination (not recorded which). This TCR derives from a female donor who received the yellow fever vaccine.

The CDR3 nucleotides read TGTGCCAGCAGCTTGTTTACGGGAAGCTCCTACGAGCAGTACTTC. This sequence encodes CASSLFTGSSYEQYF. The chain has TRBV11-2 and TRBJ2-7, with D possibly TRBD2 on 5 matching bases. The CDR3 loop spans 15 amino acids. Germline V lookup: CDR1 SGHAT, CDR2 FQNNGV. The ends were cut back, 3 bases at V and 0 bases at J, with 12 bases in the middle.